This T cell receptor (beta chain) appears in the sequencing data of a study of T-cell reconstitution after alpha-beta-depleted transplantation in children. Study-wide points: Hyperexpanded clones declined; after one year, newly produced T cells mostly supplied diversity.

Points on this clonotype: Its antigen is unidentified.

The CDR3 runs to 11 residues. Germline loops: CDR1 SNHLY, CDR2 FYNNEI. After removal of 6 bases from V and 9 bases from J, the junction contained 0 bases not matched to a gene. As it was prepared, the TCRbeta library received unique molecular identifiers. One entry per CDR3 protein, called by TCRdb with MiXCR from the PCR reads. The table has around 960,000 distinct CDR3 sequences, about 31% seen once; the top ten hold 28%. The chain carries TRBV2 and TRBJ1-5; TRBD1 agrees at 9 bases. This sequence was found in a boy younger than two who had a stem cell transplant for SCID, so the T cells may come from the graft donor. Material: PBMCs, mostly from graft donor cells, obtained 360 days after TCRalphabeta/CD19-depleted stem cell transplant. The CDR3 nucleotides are TGTGCCAGCAGGGACAGGGGGCCCCAGCATTTT. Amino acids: CASRDRGPQHF.